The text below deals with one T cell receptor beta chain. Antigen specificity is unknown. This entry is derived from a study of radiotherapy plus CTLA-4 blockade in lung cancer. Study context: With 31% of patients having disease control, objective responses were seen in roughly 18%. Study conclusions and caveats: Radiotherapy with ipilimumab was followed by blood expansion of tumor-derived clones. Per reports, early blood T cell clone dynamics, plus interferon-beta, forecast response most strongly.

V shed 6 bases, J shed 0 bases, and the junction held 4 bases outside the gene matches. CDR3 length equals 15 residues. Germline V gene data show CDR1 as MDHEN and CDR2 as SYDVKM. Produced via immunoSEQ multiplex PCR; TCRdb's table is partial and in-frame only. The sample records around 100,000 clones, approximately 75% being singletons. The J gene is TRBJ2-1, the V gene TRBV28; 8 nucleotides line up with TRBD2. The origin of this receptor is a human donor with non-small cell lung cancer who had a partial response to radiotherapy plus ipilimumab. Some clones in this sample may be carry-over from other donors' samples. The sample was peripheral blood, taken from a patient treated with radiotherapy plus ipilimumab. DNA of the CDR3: TGTGCCAGCAGCCCGGGGGGGGGCTCCTACAATGAGCAGTTCTTC. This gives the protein CASSPGGGSYNEQFF. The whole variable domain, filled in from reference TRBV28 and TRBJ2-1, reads DVKVTQSSRYLVKRTGEKVFLECVQDMDHENMFWYRQDPGLGLRLIYFSYDVKMKEKGDIPEGYSVSREKKERFSLILESASTNQTSMYLCASSPGGGSYNEQFFGPGTRLTVL.